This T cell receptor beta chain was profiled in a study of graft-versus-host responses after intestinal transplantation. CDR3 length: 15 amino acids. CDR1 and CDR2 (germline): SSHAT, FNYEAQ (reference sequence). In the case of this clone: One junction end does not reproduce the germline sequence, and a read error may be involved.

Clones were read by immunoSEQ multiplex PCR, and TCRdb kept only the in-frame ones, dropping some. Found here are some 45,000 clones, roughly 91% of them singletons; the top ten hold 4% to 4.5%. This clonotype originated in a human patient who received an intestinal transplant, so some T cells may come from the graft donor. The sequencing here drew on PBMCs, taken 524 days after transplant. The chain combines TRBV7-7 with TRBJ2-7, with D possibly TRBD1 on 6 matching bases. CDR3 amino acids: CASSLGTGTSYEQYF. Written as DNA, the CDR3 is TGTGCTAGCAGCTTAGGTACAGGGACCTCCTACGAGCAGTACTTC. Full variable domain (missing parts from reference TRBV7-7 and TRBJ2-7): GAGVSQSPRYKVTKRGQDVTLRCDPISSHATLYWYQQALGQGPEFLTYFNYEAQPDKSGLPSDRFSAERPEGSISTLTIQRTEQRDSAMYRCASSLGTGTSYEQYFGPGTRLTVT.